This T cell receptor beta chain was recorded in a study of CD8+CD57+ T cells in acquired aplastic anemia. Study background: The sorted CD4+ and CD8+ cells yielded an average approximately 3.2 ug of DNA. Overall study results and limits: Patient and control CD8+ Simpson's diversity was not significantly different. Shared by patients and controls, nearly 30 CD8+ CDR3s were abundant in patients.

Germline V gene lookup returns CDR1 SNHLY and CDR2 FYNNEI. V was pared by 5 bases and J by 17 bases, with 18 bases between. This CDR3 has 12 amino acids. As concerns this clonotype: What it recognizes is unknown.

Patients chosen for sequencing had CD8+CD57+ cells that had expanded, as shown by flow cytometry. TCR beta VDJ combinations and CDR3 sequences were profiled from genomic DNA. TCRdb reprocessed the reads with MiXCR, giving one entry per CDR3 protein. The table has approximately 180,000 distinct CDR3 sequences, roughly 60% seen once. The specimen sequenced was sorted CD4+, CD8+, or CD8+CD57+ T cells (not recorded which) from PBMCs. J is TRBJ1-4 and V is TRBV2; D unresolved. The TCR was taken from a human donor with aplastic anemia. CDR3 loop: CASSLDPLWCFF. DNA of the CDR3: TGTGCCAGCAGTTTGGATCCTCTATGGTGTTTTTTT.